Below are 21 T cell receptor beta chains sequenced from a single sample in a study of CD4+ T cells in melanoma. Some clones are missing from TCRdb's copy, which holds only in-frame ones; the method was immunoSEQ multiplex PCR. The sample includes 15,000 to 20,000 clones, 81% of them seen just once. The sequenced sample consisted of cells from a culture (not recorded whether cultured in vitro). Receptors originate from a human donor with melanoma.

This rearrangement joins TRBV5-1 to TRBJ2-3; 7 nucleotides line up with TRBD1. Trimming cost V 1 base and J 1 base; bases outside gene matches: 12. The germline V gene encodes CDR1 SGHRS and CDR2 YFSETQ. This CDR3 is built from 18 residues. The CDR3 coding sequence is TGCGCCAGCAGCTTGTCTGCGACAGGGTCAAGGGGCACAGATACGCAGTATTTT. It is translated as CASSLSATGSRGTDTQYF.

This chain links TRBV5-1 with TRBJ2-6; D not certain. Germline assignment: CDR1 SGHRS and CDR2 YFSETQ. V was clipped by 0 bases and J by 2 bases, with 6 bases between them. CDR3 size: 15 residues. CDR3 coding DNA: TGCGCCAGCAGCTTGGCTCAGGCTGGGGCCAACGTCCTGACTTTC. Protein: CASSLAQAGANVLTF.

The genes are TRBV2 and TRBJ2-3; 7 bases align to TRBD2. The germline V gene has CDR1 SNHLY and CDR2 FYNNEI. The J segment lost 8 bases and the V segment lost 5 bases, leaving 1 base of the junction unmatched. This CDR3 contains 11 residues. The CDR3 region has the DNA TGTGCCAGCAGTCGGGGGGTTACGCAGTATTTT. As protein: CASSRGVTQYF.

V and J are TRBV30 and TRBJ1-3, with 9 bases matching TRBD1. The length of the CDR3 is 15 residues. Germline assignment: CDR1 GTSNPN and CDR2 SVGIG (reference sequence). V lost 5 bases and J lost 1; bases outside the gene matches: 6. CDR3 region: CAWRSGTGSGNTIYF. In DNA form, the CDR3 reads TGTGCCTGGCGGTCCGGGACAGGGTCTGGAAACACCATATATTTT.

This clone was seen only once. The chain recombines TRBV5-1 with TRBJ1-1; D is unresolved. CDR3 length equals 16 residues. Germline loops: CDR1 SGHRS, CDR2 YFSETQ. V dropped 0 bases and J dropped 0 bases, with 12 bases sitting between them. CDR3 loop: CASSLGAPVMNTEAFF. The CDR3 nucleotides are TGCGCCAGCAGCTTGGGGGCCCCTGTAATGAACACTGAAGCTTTCTTT.

This clone turned up a few times. V is TRBV7-3 and J is TRBJ1-1; TRBD1 is a possible D gene (6 bases). The CDR3 length is 17 residues. Germline V gene lookup returns CDR1 SGHTA and CDR2 FQGTGA. The V end was cut by 4 bases, the J end by 3 bases, with 21 bases between. The CDR3 spells CASSSQPMGGADTEAFF. The CDR3 DNA follows: TGTGCCAGCAGCTCACAACCCATGGGGGGGGCTGACACTGAAGCTTTCTTT.

This clone was seen a few times. Its ends do not fully match the called genes, so a read error is possible. This chain joins TRBV13 and TRBJ1-1; 9 bases match TRBD1. Germline values: CDR1 PRHDT, CDR2 FYEKMQ (reference sequence). The CDR3 has 15 amino acids. CDR3 in amino acids: CASSVGTGKHTEAFF. CDR3 nucleotide sequence: TGTGCCAGCAGCGTAGGGACAGGGAAACACACTGAAGCTTTCTTT.

The chain combines TRBV15 with TRBJ2-7; possibly TRBD1 for D (5 bases). Germline CDR1 LNHNV, CDR2 YYDKDF (reference sequence). V shed 9 bases and J shed 2 bases, with 17 bases lying between them. The CDR3 has 14 amino acids. In DNA form, the CDR3 reads TGTGCCACTAGGACAAAGAGGCCACCCTACGAGCAGTACTTC. Protein: CATRTKRPPYEQYF.

This chain links TRBV19 with TRBJ2-5; 11 nucleotides match TRBD1. The CDR3 is made up of 15 amino acids. Germline CDR1 LNHDA, CDR2 SQIVND (reference sequence). V trimming: 4 bases; J trimming: 7 bases; junction bases outside the gene matches: 8. The CDR3 coding sequence is TGTGCCAGTAGTACAATAGGTGGGACAGGGGGGACCCAGTACTTC. It encodes CASSTIGGTGGTQYF.

The chain uses TRBV29-1 and TRBJ1-6; a weak D match, TRBD1 (6 bases). CDR3 size: 14 residues. Germline V gene sequence: CDR1 SQVTM, CDR2 ANQGSEA. The V and J ends lost 4 bases and 7 bases respectively, with 14 bases between them. The CDR3 nucleotides read TGCAGCGTTGGGCTCGGGGGGCACAATTCACCCCTCCACTTT. Protein product: CSVGLGGHNSPLHF.

This clone was detected only a few times. V gene TRBV2 combines with J gene TRBJ2-5; the D is unclear. The CDR3 is made up of 12 amino acids. Germline-derived CDR1 and CDR2 are SNHLY and FYNNEI. V lost 2 bases to trimming and J lost 4 bases, with 5 bases between them. CDR3 DNA: TGTGCCAGCAGTGAATTTCGAGAGACCCAGTACTTC. Its protein is CASSEFRETQYF.

The CDR3 sequence is CASSRDSQPQHF. The CDR3 DNA reads TGTGCCAGCAGTAGAGACAGTCAGCCCCAGCATTTT. The V call is TRBV2, the J call TRBJ1-5, with D perhaps matching TRBD1 (5 bases). The germline V and J ends were trimmed by 5 bases and 6 bases, with 8 bases remaining between them. Germline V gives CDR1 SNHLY, CDR2 FYNNEI. The CDR3 loop spans 12 amino acids.

This sequence joins TRBV6-5 and TRBJ1-2; D call uncertain. Germline CDR1 and CDR2: MNHEY and SVGAGI. The germline V and J ends were trimmed by 8 bases and 2 bases, with 15 bases remaining between them. This CDR3 contains 14 residues. The CDR3 loop is CASSPWAQNYGYTF. CDR3 coding DNA: TGTGCCAGCTCCCCTTGGGCTCAGAACTATGGCTACACCTTC.

A remark on this clone: Sequence at one end of the junction differs from germline and may be a read error. V is TRBV27 and J is TRBJ1-1, with D hard to call. This CDR3 contains 15 residues. Germline-derived CDR1 and CDR2 are MNHEY and SMNVEV (reference sequence). This CDR3 reads CASSLYSRWNAEAFF. CDR3 nucleotides: TGTGCCAGCAGTTTATACTCCAGATGGAACGCTGAAGCTTTCTTT.

The chain couples TRBV18 to TRBJ2-1; D unclear. The V end was cut by 0 bases, the J end by 14 bases, with 14 bases between. CDR3 length equals 13 residues. The V gene's germline CDR1 is KGHSH and CDR2 LQKENI. In DNA form, the CDR3 reads TGTGCCAGCTCACCACCAAGGAGAACAGTCGAGTTCTTC. This gives the protein CASSPPRRTVEFF.

This clone was observed a few times. The rearrangement links TRBV4-1 to TRBJ2-2; tentative D call: TRBD2 (5 bases). CDR1 MGHRA and CDR2 YSYEKL come from the germline V gene. CDR3 length equals 17 residues. The ends were cut back, 0 bases at V and 6 bases at J, with 17 bases in the middle. The CDR3 sequence is CASSQDRTFAGAGELFF. The CDR3 region has the DNA TGCGCCAGCAGCCAAGATAGGACCTTCGCGGGCGCCGGGGAGCTGTTTTTT.

The chain has TRBV7-9 and TRBJ2-3; D uncertain. V was shortened by 5 bases and J by 2 bases, with 11 bases between the two germline ends. CDR3 size: 14 residues. Germline V gene sequence: CDR1 SEHNR, CDR2 FQNEAQ (reference sequence). CDR3 nucleotides: TGTGCCAGCAGCCCCTACTTAGACACAGATACGCAGTATTTT. This sequence encodes CASSPYLDTDTQYF.

The chain is built from TRBV5-1 and TRBJ1-4; D ambiguous. V lost 0 bases and J 4 bases, leaving 10 bases between the germline ends. The length of the CDR3 is 15 residues. The germline V gene encodes CDR1 SGHRS and CDR2 YFSETQ. CDR3 region: CASSLGWQFNEKLFF. The CDR3 DNA reads TGCGCCAGCAGCTTGGGGTGGCAGTTTAATGAAAAACTGTTTTTT.

This chain connects TRBV5-1 to TRBJ2-7, with 9 bases aligning to TRBD1. With V trimmed by 6 bases and J by 5 bases, 18 bases remained unmatched. CDR1 and CDR2 from the germline V gene are SGHRS and YFSETQ. This CDR3 region has 17 residues. For the CDR3, the DNA is TGCGCCAGCACCCGGACGACTGGGACAGGGCTAATGAACGAGCAGTACTTC. Amino acids: CASTRTTGTGLMNEQYF. The complete variable domain, with remaining parts taken from reference TRBV5-1 and TRBJ2-7, reads KAGVTQTPRYLIKTRGQQVTLSCSPISGHRSVSWYQQTPGQGLQFLFEYFSETQRNKGNFPGRFSGRQFSNSRSEMNVSTLELGDSALYLCASTRTTGTGLMNEQYFGPGTRLTVT.

This chain joins TRBV30 and TRBJ1-5; TRBD1 aligns across 9 bases. After removal of 1 base from V and 7 bases from J, the junction contained 2 bases not matched to a gene. Per the germline V gene, CDR1 is GTSNPN and CDR2 is SVGIG (reference sequence). CDR3 length: 13 amino acids. This CDR3 is CAWSDRGRQPQHF. CDR3 DNA: TGTGCCTGGAGTGACAGGGGGCGCCAGCCCCAGCATTTT.

J is TRBJ1-4 and V is TRBV5-1, with TRBD1 as a possible D gene (5 bases). Deletions cut 1 base from V and 8 bases from J, with 9 bases between. The CDR3 contains 13 residues. CDR1 is SGHRS, CDR2 YFSETQ, per germline. CDR3 nucleotides: TGCGCCAGCAGCTTGCAACAGGAGGAAAAACTGTTTTTT. Residues: CASSLQQEEKLFF. Drawing the rest from reference TRBV5-1 and TRBJ1-4, the complete variable domain is KAGVTQTPRYLIKTRGQQVTLSCSPISGHRSVSWYQQTPGQGLQFLFEYFSETQRNKGNFPGRFSGRQFSNSRSEMNVSTLELGDSALYLCASSLQQEEKLFFGSGTQLSVL.